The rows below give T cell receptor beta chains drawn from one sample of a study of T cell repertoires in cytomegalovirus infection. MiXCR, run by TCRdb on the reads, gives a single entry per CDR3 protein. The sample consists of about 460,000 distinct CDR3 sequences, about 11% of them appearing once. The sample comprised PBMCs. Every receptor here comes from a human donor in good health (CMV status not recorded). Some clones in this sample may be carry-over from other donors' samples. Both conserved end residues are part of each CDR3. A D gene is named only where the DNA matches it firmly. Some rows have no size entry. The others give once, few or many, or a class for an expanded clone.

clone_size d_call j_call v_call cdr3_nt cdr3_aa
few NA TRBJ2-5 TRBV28 TGTGCCAGCAGTTTGGCGGCCAAACCCCAAGAGACCCAGTACTTC CASSLAAKPQETQYF
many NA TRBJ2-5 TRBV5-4 TGTGCCAGCAGCTCGACACGGACCGGAGAGACCCAGTACTTC CASSSTRTGETQYF
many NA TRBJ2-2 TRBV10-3 TGTGCCATCACCTTACCCATTACCGGGGAGCTGTTTTTT CAITLPITGELFF
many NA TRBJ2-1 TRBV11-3 TGTGCCAGCAGCGCCCGGACTCGCGAGCAGTTCTTC CASSARTREQFF
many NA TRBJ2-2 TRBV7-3 TGTGCCAGCAGCCCTTGGGGGGGCGCGAACACCGGGGAGCTGTTTTTT CASSPWGGANTGELFF
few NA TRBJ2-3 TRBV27 TGTGCCAGCAGTTTCCAACAGGTTTTGAGCACAGATACGCAGTATTTT CASSFQQVLSTDTQYF
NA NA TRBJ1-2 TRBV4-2 TGTGCCAGCAGCCAAGACCATGCGGGGGCTGATAACTATGGCTACACCTTC CASSQDHAGADNYGYTF
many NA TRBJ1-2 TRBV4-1 TGCGCCAGCAGCCAAGGGGAGACAGTGAACTATGGCTACACCTTC CASSQGETVNYGYTF
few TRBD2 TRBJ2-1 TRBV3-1 TGTGCCAGCAGCCGCGGGACTAGCGGGAGGGGGGGGAATGAGCAGTTCTTC CASSRGTSGRGGNEQFF
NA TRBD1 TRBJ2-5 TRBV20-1 TGCAGTGCCACGGGACAGGAATGGAAAGAGACCCAGTACTTC CSATGQEWKETQYF
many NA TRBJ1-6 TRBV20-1 TGCAGTGCTAGTTGGGGAAGGGGTTCACCCCTCCACTTT CSASWGRGSPLHF
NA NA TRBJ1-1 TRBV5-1 TGCGCCAGCAGCTCGCTCGAGGGTGGGGACACTGAAGCTTTCTTT CASSSLEGGDTEAFF
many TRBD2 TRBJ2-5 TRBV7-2 TGTGCCAGCAGCGGGACTAGCGGGTACCAAGAGACCCAGTACTTC CASSGTSGYQETQYF
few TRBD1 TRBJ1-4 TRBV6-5 TGTGCCAGCAGGACAGGGTGGGCAGGCGGGAATGAAAAACTGTTTTTT CASRTGWAGGNEKLFF
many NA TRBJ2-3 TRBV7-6 TGTGCCAGCAGCTTAGAAAACACAGATACGCAGTATTTT CASSLENTDTQYF
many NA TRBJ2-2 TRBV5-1 TGTGCCAGCAGTTCGAACACCGGGGAGCTGTTTTTT CASSSNTGELFF
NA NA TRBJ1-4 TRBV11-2 TGTGCCAGCAGCTTAGATGGCAGATACGAAAAACTGTTTTTT CASSLDGRYEKLFF
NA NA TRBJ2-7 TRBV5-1 TGCGCCAGCAGCATCGGGACTCCCGACTACGAGCAGTACTTC CASSIGTPDYEQYF
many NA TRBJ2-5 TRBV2 TGTGCCAGCAGTGAATGGGAGACCCAGTACTTC CASSEWETQYF
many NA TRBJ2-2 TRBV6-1 TGTGCCAGCAGCCATGGGTTAAGACAGAACACCGGGGAGCTGTTTTTT CASSHGLRQNTGELFF
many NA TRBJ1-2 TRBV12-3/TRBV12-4 TGTGCCAGCAGACCTATGGGCGGCTATGGCTACACCTTC CASRPMGGYGYTF
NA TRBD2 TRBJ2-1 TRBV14 TGTGCCAGCAGCCTCAACCCCCGGGAGGGGTTCAATGAGCAGTTCTTC CASSLNPREGFNEQFF
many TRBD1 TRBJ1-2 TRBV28 TGTGCCAGCAGAAAACCCGCGGGACAGGGGGACTATGGCTACACCTTC CASRKPAGQGDYGYTF
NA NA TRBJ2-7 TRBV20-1 TGCAGTGCTAGAGATCCTACCCAGGGTGACTACGAGCAGTACTTC CSARDPTQGDYEQYF
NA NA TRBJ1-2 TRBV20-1 TGCAGTGCCAAACGTCCCGACTATGGCTACACCTTC CSAKRPDYGYTF
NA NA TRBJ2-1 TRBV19 TGTGCCAGTACCCCCTCGCGGGGGCGAGACGAGCAGTTCTTC CASTPSRGRDEQFF
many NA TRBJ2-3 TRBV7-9 TGTGCCAGCAGCTACCGGACAGCCGGGGGAGATACGCAGTATTTT CASSYRTAGGDTQYF
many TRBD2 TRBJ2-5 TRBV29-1 TGCAGCGTTGCACCGGTTCGGACTAGCGGGACTAATATCTATCGGGAAGAGACCCAGTACTTC CSVAPVRTSGTNIYREETQYF
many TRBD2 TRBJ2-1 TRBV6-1 TGTGCCAGCAGCCGACTAGCGGGAGGGCAATTGGACAATGAGCAGTTCTTC CASSRLAGGQLDNEQFF
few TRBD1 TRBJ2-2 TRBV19 TGTGCCAGTAGTCAAGACAGGGCATGGGAGCTGTTTTTT CASSQDRAWELFF
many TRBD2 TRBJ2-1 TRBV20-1 TGCAGTGCAGCCTTGCAGACTAGCGGTTCCTACAATGAGCAGTTCTTC CSAALQTSGSYNEQFF
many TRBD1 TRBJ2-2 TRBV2 TGTGCCAGCAGTGATTCCGGGACAGGGATCGGGGAGCTGTTTTTT CASSDSGTGIGELFF
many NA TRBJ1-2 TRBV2 TGTGCCAGCAGTGTTGGGGAGGGCTATGGCTACACCTTC CASSVGEGYGYTF
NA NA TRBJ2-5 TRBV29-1 TGCAGCTTCTGGGGGACCCAAGAGACCCAGTACTTC CSFWGTQETQYF
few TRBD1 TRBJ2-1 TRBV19 TGTGCCAGTAGTCAACGACACCTACTGACAGGGGGCGAAGGCAATGAGCAGTTCTTC CASSQRHLLTGGEGNEQFF
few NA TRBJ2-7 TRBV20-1 TGCAGTGCTAGAGATTATGGCGGACAGAGATCCTACGAGCAGTACTTC CSARDYGGQRSYEQYF
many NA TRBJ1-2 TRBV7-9 TGTGCCAGCAGCCCTCTCCGATCGGACTATGGCTACACCTTC CASSPLRSDYGYTF
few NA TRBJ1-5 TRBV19 TGTGCCAGTAGAGAGGCACACGGTCATCAGCCCCAGCATTTT CASREAHGHQPQHF
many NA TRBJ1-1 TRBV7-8 TGTGCCAGCAGCTTAGCAGGGAAGACTGAAGCTTTCTTT CASSLAGKTEAFF
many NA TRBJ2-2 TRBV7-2 TGTGCCAGCAGCTTGGGCCATAGTGGGGCGAACACCGGGGAGCTGTTTTTT CASSLGHSGANTGELFF
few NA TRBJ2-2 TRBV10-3 TGTGCCATCAAAGAGGGGCCTCTGGGAGCCTCGAACACCGGGGAGCTGTTTTTT CAIKEGPLGASNTGELFF
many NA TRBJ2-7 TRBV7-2 TGTGCCAGCAGCCGTCGGGGGGCGAGGTACGAGCAGTACTTC CASSRRGARYEQYF
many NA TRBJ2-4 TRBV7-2 TGTGCCAGCAGCTCCCGGCGTTGGGGGAGAGGCAAAAACATTCAGTACTTC CASSSRRWGRGKNIQYF
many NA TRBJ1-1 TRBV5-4 TGTGCCAGCAGGACTAGGGGAAACACTGAAGCTTTCTTT CASRTRGNTEAFF
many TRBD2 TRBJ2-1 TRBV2 TGTGCCAGCACCCTAGATGCTAGCGGAGTTTACAATGAGCAGTTCTTC CASTLDASGVYNEQFF
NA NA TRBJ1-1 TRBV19 TGTGCCAGTGGGCAGACATATGACGGCACTGAAGCTTTCTTT CASGQTYDGTEAFF